This T cell receptor (beta chain) is drawn from a study of radiation and T cells in renal cell carcinoma (dated by TCRdb to 2018 to 2020). A note on the overall study: Samples were obtained from a clinical trial, in which 15 Gy stereotactic body radiation therapy was delivered to primary renal cell carcinomas and nephrectomy was performed 4 weeks later. TCR beta sequencing covered 50 to 55 samples in total, comprising some 25 tumors and approximately 27 peripheral blood samples. Across all 50 or so samples, 4,016,671 unique CDR3 nucleotide sequences, encoding roughly 3 million unique CDR3 amino acid sequences, were identified. The full study reports these points: In blood, the top tumor clonotypes increased from baseline to 2 weeks after radiation and then shrank by 4 weeks, which suggests a temporary expansion of tumor-resident clones. Dynamics of the blood repertoire were not tracked past 4 weeks after treatment. Because pretreatment tumor biopsies were not available, the baseline intratumoral presence of clonotypes could not be determined. Effects of radiation dose or scheduling on the TCR repertoire could not be addressed with the single-armed trial design.

TCR beta libraries were generated from genomic DNA with the immunoSEQ kit, following the manufacturer's recommendations. For library preparation, a first multiplex PCR was performed with proprietary primers, followed by a second PCR in which unique barcodes were added, and bead cleanups were performed after each round. A kit-provided positive control reaction and a negative control reaction were included in every sample batch. The final libraries underwent checking on an Agilent 4200 TapeStation D1000 ScreenTape, volumetric pooling, and quantification by qPCR. Sequencing was performed on an Illumina NextSeq500 using a MidOutput 150-cycle cartridge, with 156 Read1 cycles, 15 Index1 cycles, and the kit custom primers. The pooled library was loaded at 0.9 to 1 pM with a roughly 20% PhiX control spike-in. The source study handled its data this way. The vendor-processed data were analyzed in R, and a clonotype was defined as all T cells that share the same CDR3 nucleotide sequence. For clone abundance analyses, frequencies were normalized to the 10,000 most abundant clones per sample. Public T cell clones, which averaged fewer than five per sample, were excluded before analysis. Tumor-enriched and baseline blood-enriched clonotypes were defined by at least a 32-fold difference in abundance between compartments. A beta-binomial differential abundance model was used to identify clonotypes that expanded or contracted between blood time points. Similarity between tumor and blood repertoires was quantified using the Baroni-Urbani and Buser coefficient, and groups were compared with two-tailed Wilcoxon tests in R. TCRdb's version of the immuneACCESS table is confined to in-frame rearrangements and falls short of the full clone set. An unresolved V gene accounts for under half of the shortfall where checked; the remainder is of unknown origin. V and J calls and clone size follow that table, whereas D and trimming were derived from the DNA. The sample table lists roughly 130,000 clones, 70% to 90% of them with a count of one. The ten largest clones capture approximately 1.9% of the sample.

Regarding this clone: Its cognate antigen has yet to be identified. The input lacks base qualities; no much larger clone sits a single base away.

Sample time point, as interpreted from the label and publication: blood 2 weeks post-SBRT. This specimen's treatment or condition label, interpreted: 15 Gy SBRT to primary tumor, nephrectomy 4 weeks later. To track tumor-enriched clonotypes, serial peripheral blood was sampled from radiation-treated patients at baseline and at 2 weeks and 4 weeks after SBRT. Every patient had renal cell carcinoma of clear cell pathology. Genomic DNA for TCR sequencing was prepared using the QIAamp DNA Blood Mini Kit (Qiagen). The analyses included just those samples that passed every quality control check. CDR1 and CDR2 are read off the germline V gene as MNHEY and SVGAGI. From its cysteine to its phenylalanine, the CDR3 spans 15 amino acids. Only the CDR3 portion is preserved as DNA: 45 bases, with reading frame beginning at the first base. V lost 4 bases and J lost 0 bases, and the count of bases not matched to a germline gene is 5.

The starting material was blood, obtained from a patient whose treatment included radiotherapy and nephrectomy. The TCR sequence derives from a woman aged 60-75 years with renal cell carcinoma. Recombination joined TRBV6-5 with TRBJ2-7, with 8 middle bases fitting TRBD2. The DNA sequence reads TGTGCCAGCAGTTTGGCCGGGACTAGCTCCTACGAGCAGTACTTC. Its product reads: CASSLAGTSSYEQYF.